Listed below are T cell receptor beta chains from one sample, sequenced in a study of cytomegalovirus exposure and HLA in healthy donors. The repertoire was sequenced with immunoSEQ multiplex PCR; TCRdb's copy has only in-frame clones and lacks some. The sample carries some 130,000 clones, 76% recorded once. The material sequenced was PBMCs. These TCRs come from a female donor in good health and CMV-seropositive. Both conserved end residues are part of each CDR3. A D gene is named only where the DNA matches it firmly. Clone size is stated in some rows and not others, as once, few, many or a class when expanded.

TRBV5-1	TRBJ2-3	TRBD1	NA	CASRGQVGVADTQYF	TGCGCCAGCAGAGGACAGGTCGGGGTCGCAGATACGCAGTATTTT
TRBV5-1	TRBJ1-4	NA	NA	CASSLAGRATNEKLFF	TGCGCCAGCAGCTTGGCAGGGAGGGCAACTAATGAAAAACTGTTTTTT
TRBV7-9	TRBJ2-7	TRBD2	NA	CSSSPSGWNEQYF	TGTTCCAGCAGCCCTAGCGGGTGGAACGAGCAGTACTTC
TRBV6-1	TRBJ1-2	TRBD1	NA	CASSEVHGQGVYGYTF	TGTGCCAGCAGTGAAGTACACGGACAGGGGGTCTATGGCTACACCTTC
TRBV5-6	TRBJ1-2	NA	NA	CASSSRRGVNYGYTF	TGTGCCAGCAGCTCGAGACGGGGTGTTAACTATGGCTACACCTTC
TRBV14	TRBJ1-2	TRBD1	NA	CASSHSRTGNYGYTF	TGTGCCAGCAGCCATAGTAGGACAGGGAACTATGGCTACACCTTC
TRBV5-1	TRBJ2-5	NA	NA	CASSPLEGETQYF	TGCGCCAGCAGCCCCCTGGAGGGAGAGACCCAGTACTTC
TRBV7-3	TRBJ2-7	TRBD2	NA	CASSLNLAGDEQYF	TGTGCCAGCAGCTTAAATCTAGCGGGAGATGAGCAGTACTTC
TRBV7-8	TRBJ2-7	TRBD2	NA	CASSFGTISYEQYF	TGTGCCAGCAGCTTCGGGACTATATCCTACGAGCAGTACTTC
TRBV14	TRBJ1-5	NA	NA	CASSQDLEGFCSNQPQHF	TGTGCCAGCAGCCAAGATTTGGAGGGGTTCTGTAGCAATCAGCCCCAGCATTTT
TRBV29-1	TRBJ2-3	TRBD2	NA	CSVAYAGGPADTQYF	TGCAGCGTTGCTTACGCGGGGGGGCCAGCAGATACGCAGTATTTT
TRBV5-1	TRBJ2-1	NA	NA	CASSDLSGRGTYNEQFF	TGCGCCAGCAGCGACCTCTCAGGGCGGGGTACCTACAATGAGCAGTTCTTC
TRBV7-9	TRBJ2-3	NA	NA	CASSSGTDTQYF	TGTGCCAGCAGCTCAGGAACAGATACGCAGTATTTT
TRBV7-6	TRBJ2-1	TRBD2	NA	CASSPGLAQREFF	TGTGCCAGCAGCCCTGGACTAGCTCAAAGGGAGTTCTTC
TRBV7-2	TRBJ2-7	NA	NA	CASSLGSGPTYEQYF	TGTGCCAGCAGCTTAGGGAGCGGGCCCACCTACGAGCAGTACTTC
TRBV2	TRBJ1-5	NA	NA	CASSERQGIGQPQHF	TGTGCCAGCAGTGAACGGCAGGGAATCGGCCAGCCCCAGCATTTT
TRBV28	TRBJ2-7	NA	NA	CASSSRHHGGVYEQYF	TGTGCCAGCAGTTCCAGACACCATGGAGGGGTATACGAGCAGTACTTC
TRBV20-1	TRBJ2-7	NA	NA	CSARKGYEQYF	TGCAGTGCTAGGAAGGGGTACGAGCAGTACTTC
TRBV6-1	TRBJ2-7	TRBD2	NA	CASSEGGFGSGGRHF	TGTGCCAGCAGTGAGGGGGGATTTGGGAGCGGGGGGCGGCACTTC
TRBV30	TRBJ2-5	NA	NA	CAWSSGRWETQYF	TGTGCCTGGAGTAGCGGGCGTTGGGAGACCCAGTACTTC
TRBV11-1	TRBJ1-3	NA	NA	CASSLPEDTGRGNTIYF	TGTGCCAGCAGCTTACCTGAGGACACAGGGAGAGGAAACACCATATATTTT
TRBV28	TRBJ1-2	NA	once	CASSLSPTGVDGYTF	TGTGCCAGCAGTTTGTCCCCGACGGGAGTGGATGGCTACACCTTC
TRBV28	TRBJ1-1	NA	few	CASSVRGEAFF	TGTGCCAGCAGCGTTCGGGGTGAAGCTTTCTTT
TRBV19	TRBJ2-3	TRBD2	NA	CASSPRSVAGPTDTQYF	TGTGCCAGTAGTCCTAGGTCCGTAGCGGGACCCACAGATACGCAGTATTTT
TRBV2	TRBJ2-5	TRBD2	NA	CASQLAGVGETQYF	TGTGCCAGCCAACTAGCGGGAGTAGGAGAGACCCAGTACTTC
TRBV6-1	TRBJ1-6	NA	NA	CASSENTGSLVRSPLHF	TGTGCCAGCAGTGAAAATACAGGGTCCCTCGTTCGGTCACCCCTCCACTTT
TRBV7-2	TRBJ2-6	TRBD2	NA	CASSLTSGVSGANVLTF	TGTGCCAGCAGCCTGACTAGCGGGGTGTCTGGGGCCAACGTCCTGACTTTC
TRBV2	TRBJ1-6	TRBD1	NA	CASRFDRGGSPLHF	TGTGCCAGCAGATTCGACAGGGGAGGCTCACCCCTCCACTTT
TRBV13	TRBJ2-3	TRBD2	NA	CASSMRAGGPSPDTQYF	TGTGCCAGCAGCATGAGAGCGGGGGGGCCAAGTCCAGATACGCAGTATTTT
TRBV6-5	TRBJ1-4	NA	once	CASSYRGSNEKLFF	TGTGCCAGCAGTTACCGGGGAAGTAATGAAAAACTGTTTTTT
TRBV10-3	TRBJ1-3	NA	few	CAISESRGRDTIYF	TGTGCCATCAGTGAGTCGAGAGGGAGGGACACCATATATTTT
TRBV25-1	TRBJ1-1	NA	NA	CASSDAESGTEAFF	TGTGCCAGCAGTGATGCCGAGAGTGGCACTGAAGCTTTCTTT
TRBV29-1	TRBJ2-2	TRBD1	NA	CSVAVGTGGVTGELFF	TGCAGCGTTGCTGTGGGGACAGGGGGCGTCACCGGGGAGCTGTTTTTT
TRBV30	TRBJ2-7	NA	NA	CAWGPQVEQYF	TGTGCCTGGGGTCCCCAGGTCGAGCAGTACTTC
TRBV7-9	TRBJ1-1	NA	NA	CASSFRTDEAFF	TGTGCCAGCAGCTTTAGAACTGATGAAGCTTTCTTT
TRBV4-2	TRBJ2-1	TRBD2	NA	CASSQTGLAGNEQFF	TGTGCCAGCAGCCAAACGGGACTAGCGGGCAATGAGCAGTTCTTC
TRBV9	TRBJ2-2	NA	NA	CASSVKGPQGTGELFF	TGTGCCAGCAGCGTAAAGGGTCCCCAGGGAACCGGGGAGCTGTTTTTT
TRBV7-2	TRBJ1-5	NA	NA	CASSLAIPQPQHF	TGTGCCAGCAGCTTAGCTATTCCTCAGCCCCAGCATTTT
TRBV18	TRBJ1-1	NA	NA	CASSPAVNTEAFF	TGTGCCAGCTCACCGGCAGTTAACACTGAAGCTTTCTTT
TRBV29-1	TRBJ2-7	TRBD1	NA	CSVGGGTGGYEQYF	TGCAGCGTTGGGGGGGGGACAGGGGGATACGAGCAGTACTTC